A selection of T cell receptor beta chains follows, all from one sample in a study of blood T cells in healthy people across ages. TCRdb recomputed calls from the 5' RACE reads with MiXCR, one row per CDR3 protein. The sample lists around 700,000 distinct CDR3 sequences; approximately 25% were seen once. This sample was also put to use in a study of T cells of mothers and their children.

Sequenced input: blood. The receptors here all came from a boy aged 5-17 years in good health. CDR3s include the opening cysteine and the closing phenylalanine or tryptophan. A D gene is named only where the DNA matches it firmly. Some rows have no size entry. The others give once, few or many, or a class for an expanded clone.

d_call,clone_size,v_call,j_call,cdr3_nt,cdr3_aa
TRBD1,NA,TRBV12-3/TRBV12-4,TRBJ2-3,TGTGCCAGCAGTTTTACAGGGGTTGGAGATACGCAGTATTTT,CASSFTGVGDTQYF
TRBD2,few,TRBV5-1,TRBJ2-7,TGCGCCAGCAGCTGGGAGGGAGAAAAGTACGAGCAGTACTTC,CASSWEGEKYEQYF
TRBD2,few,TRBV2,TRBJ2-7,TGTGCCAGCAGCGCCACGGGAGGCGGGGGCTACGAGCAGTACTTC,CASSATGGGGYEQYF
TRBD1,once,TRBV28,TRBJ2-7,TGTGCCAGCAGTCGAGGGGGCGCCGGCTCCTACGAGCCGTACTTC,CASSRGGAGSYEPYF
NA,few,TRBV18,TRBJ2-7,TGTGCCAGCTCACTTTCGGACGGTGTCGAGCAGTACTTC,CASSLSDGVEQYF
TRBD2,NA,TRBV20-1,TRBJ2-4,TGCAGTATCCTCGGGACTAGCGGGAGATCAAACATTCAGTACTTC,CSILGTSGRSNIQYF
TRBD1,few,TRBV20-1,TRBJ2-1,TGCAGTGCTGTCCGGGACAGGGAACAAAATGAGCAGTTCTTC,CSAVRDREQNEQFF
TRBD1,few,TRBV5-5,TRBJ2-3,TGTGCCAGCAGGAGGGACAGCGCTAGCACAGATACGCAGTATTTT,CASRRDSASTDTQYF
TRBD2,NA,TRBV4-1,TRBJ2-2,TGCGCCAGCAGCCAACGAGCGGGACCACTGAACACCGGGGAGCTGTTTTTT,CASSQRAGPLNTGELFF
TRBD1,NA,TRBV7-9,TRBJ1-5,TGTGCCAGCAGCCCGAGTCAGGGGGCAAGCCAGCCCCAGCATTTT,CASSPSQGASQPQHF
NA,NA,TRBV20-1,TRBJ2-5,TGCAGTGCCCGCCGGGACCTCTGGGAGACCCAGTACTTC,CSARRDLWETQYF
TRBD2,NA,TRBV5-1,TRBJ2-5,TGCACCAGCACGTCCCGGGGGGACGGCCAAGAGACCCAGTACTTC,CTSTSRGDGQETQYF
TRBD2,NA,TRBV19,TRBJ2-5,TGTGCCAGTACCCAATACGGGGGGGGAGAGACCCAGTACTTC,CASTQYGGGETQYF
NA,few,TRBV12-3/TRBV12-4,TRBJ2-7,TGTGCCAGCAGACCGGGATATTCCTACGAGCAGTACTTC,CASRPGYSYEQYF
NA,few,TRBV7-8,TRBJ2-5,TGTGCCAGCAGCTTAAACCTCAGGCAAGAGACCCAGTACTTC,CASSLNLRQETQYF
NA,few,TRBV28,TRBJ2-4,TGTGCCAGCAGTTTACTGTCCTCCCCTACAGAAAACATTCAGTACTTC,CASSLLSSPTENIQYF
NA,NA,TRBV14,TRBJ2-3,TGTGCCAGCAGCCAAGATTTAGACAGCTTCACAGATACGCAGTATTTT,CASSQDLDSFTDTQYF
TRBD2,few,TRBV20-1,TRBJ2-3,TGCAGTGCTAAGTGGCGGGGGGGCTCAGATACGCAGTATTTT,CSAKWRGGSDTQYF
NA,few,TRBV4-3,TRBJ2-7,TGCGCCAGCAGCCCTTGGCGGGGGCCCTACGAGCAGTACTTC,CASSPWRGPYEQYF
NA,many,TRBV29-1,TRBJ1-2,TGCAGCGTTGAGGCCGGAGGCAATGGCTACACCTTC,CSVEAGGNGYTF
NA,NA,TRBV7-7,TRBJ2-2,TGTGCTAGCAGCTTAAATGCCGGGGAGCTGTTTTTT,CASSLNAGELFF
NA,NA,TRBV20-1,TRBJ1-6,TGCAGTGCTAGCCAGGCCCTTAATTCACCCCTCCACTTT,CSASQALNSPLHF
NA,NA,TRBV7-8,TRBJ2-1,TGTGCCAGCAGCCGAGGCCCGGGGGACAATGAGCAGTTCTTC,CASSRGPGDNEQFF
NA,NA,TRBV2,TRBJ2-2,TGTGCCAGCACGACGGGGGCGAACACCGGGGAGCTGTTTTTT,CASTTGANTGELFF
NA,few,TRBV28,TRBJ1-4,TGTGCCAGCAGTTTGAGGGGATGGGAAAAACTGTTTTTT,CASSLRGWEKLFF
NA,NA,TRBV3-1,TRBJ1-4,TGTGCCAGCAGCCTTGGACGGCTAACTAATGAAAAACTGTTTTTT,CASSLGRLTNEKLFF
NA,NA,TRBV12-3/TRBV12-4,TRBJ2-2,TGTGCCAGCAGACCCGAGTTTAAAGAGGGGGAGCTGTTTTTT,CASRPEFKEGELFF
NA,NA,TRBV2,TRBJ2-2,TGTGCCAGCAGGGACACAGGGTCGGGCGGGGAGCTGTTTTTT,CASRDTGSGGELFF
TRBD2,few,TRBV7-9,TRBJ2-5,TGTGCCAGCAGCTTAGCGTTGGGACTACAAGAGACCCAGTACTTC,CASSLALGLQETQYF
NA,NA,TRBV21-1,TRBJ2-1,TGTGCCAGCAGCAAAGGGGGGGATGGGAGCTCCTACAATGAGCAGTTCTTC,CASSKGGDGSSYNEQFF
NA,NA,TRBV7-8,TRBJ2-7,TGTGCCAGCAGCTTAGACGCGTCCGAGCAGTACTTC,CASSLDASEQYF
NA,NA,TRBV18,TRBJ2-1,TGTGCCAGCTCACCACTAAGAACAGAAAACAATGAGCAGTTCTTC,CASSPLRTENNEQFF
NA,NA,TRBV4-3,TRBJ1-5,TGCGCCAGCAGCCAAGCCTGGACCGACAATCAGCCCCAGCATTTT,CASSQAWTDNQPQHF
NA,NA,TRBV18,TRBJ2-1,TGTGCCAGCTCACCACTGTTGGGGGCAGACCACAATGAGCAGTTCTTC,CASSPLLGADHNEQFF
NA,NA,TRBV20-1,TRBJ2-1,TGCAGTGCTAGGGGGTTCCTAACCTACAATGAGCAGTTCTTC,CSARGFLTYNEQFF
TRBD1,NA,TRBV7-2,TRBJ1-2,TGTGCCAGCACCTCTAGGACAGGCCAAAGGGACACCTTC,CASTSRTGQRDTF
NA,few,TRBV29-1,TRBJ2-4,TGCAGCGTTGAAGCTCCCCCGGGACACTCGAAAAACATTCAGTACTTC,CSVEAPPGHSKNIQYF
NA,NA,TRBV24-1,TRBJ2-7,TGTGCCGGGAAGGACAGTCCGACCTACGAGCAGTACTTC,CAGKDSPTYEQYF
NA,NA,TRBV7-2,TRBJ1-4,TGTGCCAGCAGCTTAGGTGGCGGGTACGCTAATGAAAAACTGTTTTTT,CASSLGGGYANEKLFF
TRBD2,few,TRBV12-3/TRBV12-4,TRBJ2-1,TGTGCCAGCAGTCCAGGACTAGCGGGAGGTTTGGGAAATGAGCAGTTCTTC,CASSPGLAGGLGNEQFF
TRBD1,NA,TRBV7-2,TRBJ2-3,TGTGCCAGCAGCCGCAGAAGGCCGGGACAGGGCACAGATACGCAGTATTTT,CASSRRRPGQGTDTQYF
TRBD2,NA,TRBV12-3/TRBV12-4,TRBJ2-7,TGTGCCAGCAGCCTAGCGGGAGGAGGTCTCCACGAGCAGTACTTC,CASSLAGGGLHEQYF
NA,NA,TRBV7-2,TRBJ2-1,TGTGCCAGCAAGCAGGGGGGGAATGAGCAGTTCTTC,CASKQGGNEQFF
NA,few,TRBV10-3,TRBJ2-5,TGTGCCAGTCTACCGGACCCAGACCAAGAAACCCAGTACTTC,CASLPDPDQETQYF
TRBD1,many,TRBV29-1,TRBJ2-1,TGCAGCGTTGCGGGGACAGGGGTCTACAATGAGCAGTTCTTC,CSVAGTGVYNEQFF
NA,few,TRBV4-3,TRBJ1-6,TGCGCCAGCAGCCAAGACACGGGTAACGATTCACCCCTCCACTTT,CASSQDTGNDSPLHF
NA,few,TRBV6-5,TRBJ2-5,TGTGCCAGCAGTTCCCTCCGGGACCCTTTTCAAGAGACCCAGTACTTC,CASSSLRDPFQETQYF
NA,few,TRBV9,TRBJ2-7,TGTGCCAGCAGCGTAAGGCAGGGTAGTGTCTACGAGCAGTACTTC,CASSVRQGSVYEQYF
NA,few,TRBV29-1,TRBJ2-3,TGCAGCGTTCAGTCACTACCTAGCACAGATACGCAGTATTTT,CSVQSLPSTDTQYF